This T cell receptor (beta chain) came from a study of Ad26.COV2.S vaccination and SARS-CoV-2 variants listed by TCRdb under 2021. About the investigation overall: Donors in the vaccine arm were drawn from COV1001, a phase I-IIa trial of Ad26.COV2.S in healthy adults that was multicentre, randomized, double-blind and placebo-controlled. Dosing of Ad26.COV2.S was intramuscular, at either 5x10^10 or 1x10^11 viral particles, delivered as one shot or as two shots spaced 56 days apart. TCRbeta repertoire sequencing was used to assess the specificity and breadth of SARS-CoV-2-reactive T cell receptors after Ad26.COV2.S vaccination. The TCR-sequenced set comprised around 30 samples: approximately 19 Ad26.COV2.S vaccine recipients, 5 placebo recipients and 8 SARS-CoV-2 convalescent individuals. Participants in the trial were split at random into five groups of five each, receiving low-dose or high-dose Ad26.COV2.S once or twice, or else placebo on both occasions. Investigators remained blinded to trial group allocation during experiments and outcome assessment. What the study reported, not specific to this receptor: Non-spike TCR breadth was comparable between vaccine and placebo recipients, consistent with the vaccine containing only spike. The authors noted that the TCR breadth and depth analyses may have underestimated total T cell responses. After vaccination, spike-specific CD8+ and CD4+ T cell responses were reported to show substantial breadth. Compared with placebo recipients, Ad26.COV2.S recipients showed higher spike-specific TCR breadth (P = 0.0014). The study lacked the statistical power to compare responses across vaccine doses or regimens.

Notes on this clone: Its antigen is currently not known. There are no base qualities to consult, and no much larger clone falls within one base.

In light of the paper, this sample's treatment or condition label describes: about 20 received Ad26.COV2.S at low or high dose, single or two shots; roughly five received placebo; per-sample allocation not given. Repertoires of vaccine and placebo recipients were sequenced from samples taken on day 63 after the first injection. Cohort 1b enrolled roughly 25 adults aged 18-55 years at a single site in Boston, USA, between 29 July and 7 August 2020. Ad26.COV2.S consisted of a replication-incompetent adenovirus type 26 vector by which a prefusion-stabilized SARS-CoV-2 spike protein from the original Wuhan strain was expressed. TCRbeta CDR3 regions were sequenced with the immunoSEQ Assay. After extraction, genomic DNA underwent amplification by bias-controlled multiplex PCR, followed by high-throughput sequencing. Per the authors' processing: To quantify the absolute abundance of every unique TCRbeta CDR3 region, sequences were collapsed and filtered. T cell fraction was estimated by normalization of TCRbeta template counts to usable DNA, with usable DNA being measured through amplification of reference genes present in all nucleated cells. Repertoire TCRs were annotated as SARS-CoV-2-specific when V gene, CDR3 amino acid sequence and J gene were exactly matched to a known reactive TCR set. The reference SARS-CoV-2 TCR set was obtained from MIRA and was filtered for enrichment in COVID-19-positive ImmuneCODE repertoires, whereby public or cross-reactive TCRs were removed. Using the MIRA antigens, annotated TCRs were further analysed by specific ORF or by position within an ORF. Breadth was defined as annotated unique rearrangements over total unique productive rearrangements; depth was the summed frequency of those rearrangements. TCR breadth was compared between groups using two-sided Wilcoxon rank-sum tests. Here the immuneACCESS table is served through TCRdb, limited to in-frame sequences with V and J called. Missing clones are a known gap in these copies; in checked studies unresolved V genes cover under half, and the rest lacks a known reason. Clone size and the V and J calls come from that table; the DNA yielded D and trimming. A total of around 450,000 clones appear in this sample, roughly 87% of them only once. The biggest ten clones account for 2.5% of the sample.

V has 2 bases trimmed and J has 4 bases trimmed; junction bases matching no gene number 7. The germline V gene (reference sequence) specifies MNHEY as CDR1 and SMNVEV as CDR2. The CDR3 starts with the cysteine, ends with the phenylalanine, and has 16 residues. Only the CDR3 part of the read is kept: 48 bases, read in frame from the first base. The clonotype originates from a person aged 18-60 years who received the Ad26.COV2.S COVID-19 vaccine or a placebo. Sequenced here: peripheral blood, sampled in a trial of Ad26.COV2.S vaccine versus placebo. The chain joins TRBV27 to TRBJ1-5, and TRBD1 aligns with 8 junction nucleotides. The CDR3 is CASSLRGTGGNQPQHF. The sequenced DNA: TGTGCCAGCAGTTTAAGAGGGACAGGAGGTAATCAGCCCCAGCATTTT.